This is a list of T cell receptor beta chains from one sample in a study of cytomegalovirus exposure and HLA in healthy donors. The protocol was immunoSEQ multiplex PCR, while the TCRdb copy is restricted to in-frame clones and leaves out a portion. The repertoire holds 150,000 to 200,000 clones, with roughly 81% as singletons. Source material: PBMCs. The receptors here all came from a man aged 25 to 40 in good health and CMV-seropositive. Each CDR3 is given with its conserved first and last residue. The D gene is left open where the match is weak. Where a row states a size, it is once, few, many or the class of an expanded clone; other rows omit it.

clone size,D gene,V gene,J gene,CDR3 DNA,CDR3 protein
-,TRBD2,TRBV4-1,TRBJ2-1,TGCGCCAGCAGCCCCCGAAGCGGGAGGGCCGTGGGCAATGAGCAGTTCTTC,CASSPRSGRAVGNEQFF
once,TRBD2,TRBV25-1,TRBJ2-5,TGTGCCAGCACCTCGGCTAGCGGGAGTGGAGAGACCCAGTACTTC,CASTSASGSGETQYF
once,-,TRBV29-1,TRBJ2-5,TGCAGCGTTGGCAGGCAAGGAGGAAAGGAGACCCAGTACTTC,CSVGRQGGKETQYF
few,-,TRBV4-1,TRBJ1-3,TGCGCCAGCAGCCAAGAGGGCCAGAAGGGGAACACCATATATTTT,CASSQEGQKGNTIYF
-,-,TRBV2,TRBJ2-4,TGTGCCAGCAACGCAGGACGGGACACCTTAGCCAAAAACATTCAGTACTTC,CASNAGRDTLAKNIQYF
-,-,TRBV5-4,TRBJ1-1,TGTGCCAGCAGCTTGGGTCCGGACACTGAAGCTTTCTTT,CASSLGPDTEAFF
-,-,TRBV6-5,TRBJ2-2,TGTGCCAGCAGCCCCGCAGTAAACACCGGGGAGCTGTTTTTT,CASSPAVNTGELFF
-,-,TRBV7-3,TRBJ2-1,TGTGCCAGCAGCTTAGGGGAGTTTAATGAGCAGTTCTTC,CASSLGEFNEQFF
-,TRBD1,TRBV5-1,TRBJ1-4,TGCGCCAGCAGCTTGAAGCCCGGGACAGGGGATGGGTCTAATGAAAAACTGTTTTTT,CASSLKPGTGDGSNEKLFF
-,TRBD2,TRBV9,TRBJ2-4,TGTGCCAGCAGCGTAGGTGCTAGCGGGAGCCAAAACATTCAGTACTTC,CASSVGASGSQNIQYF
-,TRBD2,TRBV4-3,TRBJ2-2,TGCGCCAGCAGCCTACTAGCGGGAGTAGCCGGGGAGCTGTTTTTT,CASSLLAGVAGELFF
-,-,TRBV6-6,TRBJ2-1,TGTGCCAGCAGTAGTCCTAGCGTAAGCTCCTACAATGAGCAGTTCTTC,CASSSPSVSSYNEQFF
-,-,TRBV29-1,TRBJ1-4,TGCAGCGTTCGTTCTCCGGGACATGACGAAAAACTGTTTTTT,CSVRSPGHDEKLFF
once,-,TRBV6-5,TRBJ1-5,TGTGCCAGCAGTTACTCAGAGGGCTATCAGCCCCAGCATTTT,CASSYSEGYQPQHF
-,-,TRBV27,TRBJ1-4,TGTGCCAGCTCCACATATCCGCATGAAAAACTGTTTTTT,CASSTYPHEKLFF
-,-,TRBV19,TRBJ1-5,TGTGCCAGTAGTATTTGGACAGTTAATCAGCCCCAGCATTTT,CASSIWTVNQPQHF
-,-,TRBV19,TRBJ1-3,TGTGCCAGTAGTGGAGCCGACTCTGGAAACACCATATATTTT,CASSGADSGNTIYF
-,-,TRBV11-3,TRBJ1-1,TGTGCCAGCAGCTTAGATCTAGGGAACACTGAAGCTTTCTTT,CASSLDLGNTEAFF
-,-,TRBV18,TRBJ1-1,TGTGCCAGCTCACCAAGTATTCGGGATAGCACTGAAGCTTTCTTT,CASSPSIRDSTEAFF
-,TRBD1,TRBV7-9,TRBJ2-1,TGTGCCAGCAGCGGACAGGGCCCTCACAATGAGCAGTTCTTC,CASSGQGPHNEQFF
few,-,TRBV7-9,TRBJ1-5,TGTGCCAGCAGCTTATCCGGGGGTCAGCCCCAGCATTTT,CASSLSGGQPQHF
once,TRBD2,TRBV10-1,TRBJ2-5,TGCGCCAGCAGGGGACGGCGGGAGGGCCGAGGGGAGAATTCCCAGTACTTC,CASRGRREGRGENSQYF
-,-,TRBV29-1,TRBJ2-5,TGCAGCGTTTTCCTCGGACTCCACCGGGAGACCCAGTACTTC,CSVFLGLHRETQYF
-,TRBD1,TRBV19,TRBJ1-6,TGTGCCAGTACTATACAGGGGGCCACGGGTAATTCACCCCTCCACTTT,CASTIQGATGNSPLHF
-,-,TRBV7-9,TRBJ2-2,TGTGCCAGCAGCTTACTAGGGAACACCGGGGAGCTGTTTTTT,CASSLLGNTGELFF
few,-,TRBV14,TRBJ1-4,TGTGCCAGCAGCCAATATCGGTGGGAAAAACTGTTTTTT,CASSQYRWEKLFF
once,-,TRBV5-1,TRBJ2-1,TGCGCCAGCAGCTTGGTGGCGAGTACAGTTTACAATGAGCAGTTCTTC,CASSLVASTVYNEQFF
-,-,TRBV18,TRBJ1-3,TGTGCCAGCTCACCACCGCTCAGGGATTGGTACTCTGGAAACACCATATATTTT,CASSPPLRDWYSGNTIYF
-,-,TRBV5-1,TRBJ2-3,TGCGCCAGCAGCGCGACCCCGCCGGAGGAAGATACGCAGTATTTT,CASSATPPEEDTQYF
-,TRBD2,TRBV6-1,TRBJ2-1,TGTGCCAGCAGTGGCCTCCTAGCGGGTAGTTACAATGAGCAGTTCTTC,CASSGLLAGSYNEQFF
-,-,TRBV15,TRBJ2-1,TGTGCCACCAGCAGAGCGGAGGGCTCCTACAATGAGCAGTTCTTC,CATSRAEGSYNEQFF
-,TRBD2,TRBV7-3,TRBJ2-1,TGTGCCAGCAGCCCTTTAGCGGGGGGCTCCTACAATGAGCAGTTCTTC,CASSPLAGGSYNEQFF
-,-,TRBV10-3,TRBJ2-3,TGTGCCATCAGTGCCCTTTCAGATACGCAGTATTTT,CAISALSDTQYF
-,-,TRBV7-9,TRBJ1-5,TGTGCCAGCAGCTCGTCGACGGGGAATCAGCCCCAGCATTTT,CASSSSTGNQPQHF
-,TRBD1,TRBV2,TRBJ1-6,TGTGCCAGCAGTGACCGGACAGGGGGAAGGTCACCCCTCCACTTT,CASSDRTGGRSPLHF
-,-,TRBV6-1,TRBJ1-4,TGTGCCAGCAGGGGTGGGGGAGGTGAAAAACTGTTTTTT,CASRGGGGEKLFF
-,TRBD2,TRBV5-1,TRBJ2-1,TGCGCCAGCAGCTTGGATTCTAGCGGGGTTGAGCAGTTCTTC,CASSLDSSGVEQFF
-,-,TRBV7-9,TRBJ1-1,TGTGCCAGCAGCTCTCCTGGGGAGGGAGACACTGAAGCTTTCTTT,CASSSPGEGDTEAFF
few,-,TRBV2,TRBJ1-5,TGTGCCAGCAGTTTACAGGGCTCCCCGCCCCAGCATTTT,CASSLQGSPPQHF
few,TRBD2,TRBV6-1,TRBJ2-7,TGTGCCAGCAGTTGGACTAGCTTCAAGCAGTACTTC,CASSWTSFKQYF
-,-,TRBV30,TRBJ2-5,TGTGCCTGGAGTCAGTCGGGTGAGACCCAGTACTTC,CAWSQSGETQYF
-,TRBD1,TRBV4-3,TRBJ2-2,TGCGCCAGCAGCCAAGATAACAGGGGAGAAACCGGGGAGCTGTTTTTT,CASSQDNRGETGELFF
-,-,TRBV5-1,TRBJ2-1,TGCGCCAGCAGCTTGTCCGGACAGTACAATGAGCAGTTCTTC,CASSLSGQYNEQFF
-,-,TRBV28,TRBJ2-2,TGTGCCGGGGGACTTATCACCGGGGAGCTGTTTTTT,CAGGLITGELFF